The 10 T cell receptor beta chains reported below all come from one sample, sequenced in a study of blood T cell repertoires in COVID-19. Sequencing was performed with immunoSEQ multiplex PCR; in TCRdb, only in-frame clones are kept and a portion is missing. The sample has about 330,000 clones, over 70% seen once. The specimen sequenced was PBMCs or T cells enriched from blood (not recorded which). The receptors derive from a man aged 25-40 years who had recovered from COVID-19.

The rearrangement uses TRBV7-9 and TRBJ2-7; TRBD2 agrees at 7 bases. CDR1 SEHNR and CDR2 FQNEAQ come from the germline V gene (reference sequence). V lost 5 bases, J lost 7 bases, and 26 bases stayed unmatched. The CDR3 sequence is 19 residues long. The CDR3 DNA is TGTGCCAGCAGCCCTAGAAGCGGGGTCAGAGATTTGACAGCCTTAGAGCAGTACTTC. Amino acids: CASSPRSGVRDLTALEQYF. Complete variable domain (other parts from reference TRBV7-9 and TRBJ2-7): DTGVSQNPRHKITKRGQNVTFRCDPISEHNRLYWYRQTLGQGPEFLTYFQNEAQLEKSRLLSDRFSAERPKGSFSTLEIQRTEQGDSAMYLCASSPRSGVRDLTALEQYFGPGTRLTVT.

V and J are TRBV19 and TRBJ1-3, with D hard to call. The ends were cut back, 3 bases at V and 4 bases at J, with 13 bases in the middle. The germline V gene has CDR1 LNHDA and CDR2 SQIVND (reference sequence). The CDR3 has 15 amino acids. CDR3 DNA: TGTGCCAGTAGTATGGCCCTCGGAGCGGGAAACACCATATATTTT. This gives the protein CASSMALGAGNTIYF. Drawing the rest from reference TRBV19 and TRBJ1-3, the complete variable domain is DGGITQSPKYLFRKEGQNVTLSCEQNLNHDAMYWYRQDPGQGLRLIYYSQIVNDFQKGDIAEGYSVSREKKESFPLTVTSAQKNPTAFYLCASSMALGAGNTIYFGEGSWLTVV.

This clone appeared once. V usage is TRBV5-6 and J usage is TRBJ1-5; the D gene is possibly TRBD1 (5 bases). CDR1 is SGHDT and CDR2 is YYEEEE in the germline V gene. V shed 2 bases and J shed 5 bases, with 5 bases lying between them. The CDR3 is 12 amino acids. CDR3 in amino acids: CASSFRDQPQHF. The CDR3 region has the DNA TGTGCCAGCAGCTTCAGGGATCAGCCCCAGCATTTT.

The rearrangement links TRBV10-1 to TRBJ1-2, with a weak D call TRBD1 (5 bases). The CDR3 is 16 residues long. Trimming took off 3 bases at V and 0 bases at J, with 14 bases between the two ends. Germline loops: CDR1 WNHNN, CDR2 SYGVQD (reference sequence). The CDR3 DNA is TGCGCCAGCAGTGACGGGGGGAACTTCTCTAACTATGGCTACACCTTC. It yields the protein CASSDGGNFSNYGYTF.

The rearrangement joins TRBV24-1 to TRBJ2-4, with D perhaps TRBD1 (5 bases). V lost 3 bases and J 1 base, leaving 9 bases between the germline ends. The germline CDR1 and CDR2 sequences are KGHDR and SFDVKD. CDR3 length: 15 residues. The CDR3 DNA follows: TGTGCCACCAGTGATCCAAAGGGGGCCAAAAACATTCAGTACTTC. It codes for CATSDPKGAKNIQYF.

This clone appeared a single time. In DNA form, the CDR3 reads TGTGCCACCAGCCCAGGGAACAATTCACCCCTCCACTTT. Translating gives CATSPGNNSPLHF. The chain combines TRBV12-3 or TRBV12-4 with TRBJ1-6, with D tentatively TRBD1 (5 bases). Trimming stripped 10 bases from V and 7 bases from J, with 14 bases between. This CDR3 has 13 residues.

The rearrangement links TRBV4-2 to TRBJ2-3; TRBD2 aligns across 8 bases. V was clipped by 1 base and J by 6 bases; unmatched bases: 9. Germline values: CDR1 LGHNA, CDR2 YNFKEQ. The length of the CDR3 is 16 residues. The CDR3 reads CASSQVASGGGDTQYF. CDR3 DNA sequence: TGTGCCAGCAGCCAAGTTGCGAGCGGGGGCGGGGATACGCAGTATTTT.

CDR3 loop: CASSLRGTLQETQYF. CDR3 in DNA: TGTGCCAGCAGTTTGCGAGGGACTCTCCAAGAGACCCAGTACTTC. The J gene is TRBJ2-5, the V gene TRBV28, with D perhaps TRBD2 (6 bases). Germline V gives CDR1 MDHEN, CDR2 SYDVKM. Trimming left V 3 bases short and J 1 base short, with 12 bases between. The CDR3 runs to 15 residues.

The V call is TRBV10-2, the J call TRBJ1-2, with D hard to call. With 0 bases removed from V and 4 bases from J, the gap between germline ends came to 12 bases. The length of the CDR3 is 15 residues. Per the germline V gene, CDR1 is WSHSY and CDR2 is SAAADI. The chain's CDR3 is CASSESFGQLYGYTF. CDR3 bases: TGCGCCAGCAGTGAGTCCTTTGGGCAACTCTATGGCTACACCTTC.

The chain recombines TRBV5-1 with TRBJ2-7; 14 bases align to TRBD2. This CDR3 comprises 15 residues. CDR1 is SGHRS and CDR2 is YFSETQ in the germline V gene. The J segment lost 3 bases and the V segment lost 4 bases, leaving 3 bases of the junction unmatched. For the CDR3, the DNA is TGCGCCAGCAGCCCCGGACTAGCGGGAGGCTACGAGCAGTACTTC. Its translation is CASSPGLAGGYEQYF.